Here is one T cell receptor beta chain with its context. The use of a sample-barcoded 5' primer and a J-beta primer mix characterized a second PCR of roughly 7 to 11 cycles. TCRdb re-analysed the 5' RACE reads in MiXCR, keeping a single row per CDR3 protein. Of about 780,000 distinct CDR3 sequences in the sample, about a quarter were seen once. This entry belongs to a study of blood T cells in healthy people across ages. Trimming removed 6 bases at V and 5 bases at J, with 21 bases between. The CDR3 is 16 amino acids. Germline V gives CDR1 SGDLS, CDR2 YYNGEE. A minimum of 6 micrograms of total RNA was extracted per sample. This sample also belongs to another study, concerning T cells of mothers and their children. That paper states: Input to cDNA synthesis comprised all extracted RNA, at a ratio of about 1.5 ug per 15 ul. Comparable shaping of TCR recombination output by thymic selection was observed in related and unrelated pairs.

The V and J genes are TRBV9 and TRBJ2-1; weak D call: TRBD2 (5 bases). The sequencing input was blood. This TCR was recovered from a boy aged 5-17 years in good health. CDR3 sequence reads: CASTPGGRDTNNEQFF. CDR3 nucleotides: TGTGCCAGCACCCCAGGAGGAAGAGATACCAACAATGAGCAGTTCTTC.